The text below deals with one T cell receptor beta chain. Its specific antigen is unknown. No base qualities exist here, and no much larger clone lies one base off it. The CDR3 regions of human TCRbeta chains were subjected to immunosequencing. Under the source paper's analysis protocol: TCRs in the repertoires were compared against a reference library of SARS-CoV-2-specific TCRs that had been generated with the MIRA antigen-specificity platform. Breadth meant the fraction of unique TCRs that were SARS-CoV-2-associated, whereas depth meant the fraction of total T cells that were SARS-CoV-2-associated. Using the MIRA data, every spike-specific TCR was mapped to the spike region that the TCR reacted to and assigned to either a CD4 or a CD8 class. Log10-transformed breadth and depth values were compared by one-way ANOVA with Sidak's multiple comparisons tests. TCRdb obtained this table from immuneACCESS and retained in-frame rearrangements with V and J assigned. These tables miss some clones; where compared with another copy, unresolved V genes account for less than half of the shortfall, and the remainder is unexplained. The V and J calls and clone size were taken over from that table, and D and trimming were inferred from the DNA. This sample gives about 59,000 clones in total; nearly 90% of them show up just once. The biggest ten clones account for roughly 6.1% of the sample.

The sample comes from a study of T cell responses to AZD1222 COVID-19 vaccine (dated by TCRdb to the early 2020s). At the level of the whole study: TCR sequencing was performed for more than 230 trial participants, of whom 207 were given two doses of AZD1222 and around 26 were given two doses of MenACWY control vaccine. Enrollment into the trials was organized by age into subgroups of 18-55, 56-69 and 70-plus years, and those subgroups contained roughly 150, 30 and 60 TCR-sequenced participants, respectively. The paper as a whole reports these results and caveats: In the small 56-69-year group, the increase in depth fell short of significance, most likely because of low power. CD4 TCRs associated with the vaccine covered the entire spike protein, and the dominant responses were in regions 160-218 and 743-854. Participants were mostly white British, with more females than males. The authors suggested clonal diversity may have been underestimated. Because no day 14 peak-response samples were available, repertoires were characterized only after the peak T cell response. Spike-specific TCR breadth and depth rose significantly after two AZD1222 doses compared with day 0 and with MenACWY recipients. Conclusions about previously exposed vaccinees are limited, since just 6 or 7 AZD1222 recipients were seropositive for SARS-CoV-2 at baseline. Reportedly, almost half of the unique spike-specific TCRs recognized epitopes lying outside the regions that are mutated in the B.1.351 and B.1.1.7 variants.

Per the publication, the time point label means: about 28 days (+/-7) after the second vaccine dose. AZD1222 recipients whose second dose came at about 4 weeks and those whose second dose came at about 12 weeks were combined into one group, since spike-specific TCR depth and breadth did not differ between the two schedules. Vaccinee samples were obtained from the UK trials COV001 and COV002, which included a single-blind randomized controlled phase 2/3 trial of AZD1222 (ChAdOx1 nCoV-19) in healthy adults. Trial participant PBMC samples were collected at day 0 and day 28 after the second dose for TCRbeta chain sequencing. The specimen comprised peripheral blood, sampled 28 days after the second AZD1222 dose. This TCR derives from an adult who received the AZD1222 COVID-19 vaccine.

This receptor carries the CDR3 CASSQDPRPNTEAFF. The sequenced DNA is TGTGCCAGCAGCCAAGATCCCAGACCGAACACTGAAGCTTTCTTT. Rearrangement joined TRBV3-1 (or the pseudogene TRBV3-2) to TRBJ1-1; the D segment cannot be called with confidence. The germline V gene (reference sequence) supplies CDR1 LGHDT and CDR2 YNNKEL. Including the terminal cysteine and phenylalanine, the CDR3 comprises 15 residues. Only the CDR3 DNA stays, 45 bases, in frame from base 1. V loses 0 bases of germline sequence and J loses 1 base, and the interval between the two ends is 9 bases.